The rows below give T cell receptor beta chains drawn from one sample of a study of T cell repertoires in cytomegalovirus infection. For these TCRs, the target antigens are not known. From the reads, TCRdb called clonotypes with MiXCR, one entry per CDR3 protein. Here the sample spans approximately 110,000 distinct CDR3 sequences, 32% being singletons. The material was CD8+ T cells from cultured PBMCs, obtained from culture after CMV antigen stimulation. These receptors all stem from a human donor in good health (CMV status not recorded). Some clones in this sample may be carry-over from other donors' samples. CDR3s include the opening cysteine and the closing phenylalanine or tryptophan. A D gene is named only where the DNA matches it firmly. Only part of the rows carry a size: once, few, many, or a class if the clone is expanded.

d_call j_call clone_size v_call cdr3_nt cdr3_aa
TRBD1 TRBJ2-7 few TRBV19 TGTGCCAGTAGTATCTCCGGGACAGGGGGCTACGAGCAGTACTTC CASSISGTGGYEQYF
NA TRBJ2-3 NA TRBV7-9 TGTGCCAGCAGCTTCCGGATGCAGGTACTGGGCACAGATACGCAGTATTTT CASSFRMQVLGTDTQYF
TRBD2 TRBJ2-3 few TRBV20-1 TGCAGTGCTAAGTTAGCGGGGGGGCAGTATTTT CSAKLAGGQYF
NA TRBJ1-2 NA TRBV20-1 TGCAGTGCCCGATATGGGGTCTATGGCTACACCTTC CSARYGVYGYTF
TRBD1 TRBJ1-1 once TRBV18 TGTGCCAGCTCGTCTACAGGGGGCGGGGGCCGTGAAGCTTTCTTT CASSSTGGGGREAFF
NA TRBJ1-2 few TRBV19 TGTGCCAGTAGCCCGGCGTACTATGGCTACACCTTC CASSPAYYGYTF
TRBD1 TRBJ2-2 NA TRBV6-5 TGTGCCAGCAGTTATTTTCCGGGGACAGGAAGATATATTATCACCGGGGAGCTGTTTTTT CASSYFPGTGRYIITGELFF
NA TRBJ2-2 NA TRBV9 TGTGCCAGCAGCGTAGATGGGGGAAACACCGGGGAGCTGTTTTTT CASSVDGGNTGELFF
NA TRBJ2-4 once TRBV4-1 TGCGCCAGCAGCCAAGATTGGGGGGCTTTAGCCAAAAACATTCAGTACTTC CASSQDWGALAKNIQYF
TRBD2 TRBJ2-1 many TRBV7-9 TGTGCCAGCAGCTCATCCCCAAGCGGGGGGGAGAATGAGCAGTTCTTC CASSSSPSGGENEQFF
TRBD1 TRBJ1-5 few TRBV15 TGTGCCACCAGCAGCGCTTTACGTACAGGGGACATCAATCAGCCCCAGCATTTT CATSSALRTGDINQPQHF
TRBD1 TRBJ1-2 NA TRBV6-1 TGTGCCAGCAGCACATTACCGGGACAGGGACCTCAGGGCTACACCTTC CASSTLPGQGPQGYTF
NA TRBJ2-1 few TRBV4-1 TGCGCCAGCAGCCAAGCCTCGAGCTCCTACAATGAGCAGTTCTTC CASSQASSSYNEQFF
TRBD1 TRBJ2-1 NA TRBV6-1 TGTGCCAGCAGAAGGACAGGGCCCTACAATGAGCAGTTCTTC CASRRTGPYNEQFF
NA TRBJ1-1 few TRBV18 TGTGCCAGCTCACCACGGGAGGGGTACACTGAAGCTTTCTTT CASSPREGYTEAFF
NA TRBJ1-4 NA TRBV10-3 TGTGCCATCACGCAGGGCCAGAATGAAAAACTGTTTTTT CAITQGQNEKLFF
NA TRBJ1-6 many TRBV7-8 TGTGCCAGCAGCTTAGCCCCGGGACACATTTTAAGCTCCTATAATTCACCCCTCCACTTT CASSLAPGHILSSYNSPLHF
TRBD2 TRBJ2-1 NA TRBV9 TGTGCCAGCAGCTCCAACCCGGATAGCGGGGAGTACAATGAGCAGTTCTTC CASSSNPDSGEYNEQFF
TRBD2 TRBJ2-1 many TRBV19 TGTGCCAGTAGTATCAGCGGGGGCGGTTTGGTTGAGCAGTTCTTC CASSISGGGLVEQFF
NA TRBJ1-2 NA TRBV5-6 TGTGCCAGCACCCCATCGGGAATTTTGGACTATGGCTACACCTTC CASTPSGILDYGYTF
NA TRBJ1-4 few TRBV7-9 TGTGCCAGCAGCCAGGCCGGACAGCGACCAAATGAAAAACTGTTTTTT CASSQAGQRPNEKLFF
TRBD1 TRBJ1-2 few TRBV7-9 TGTGCCAGCAGCGCGCCGGGACAGGCGACCTATGGCTACACCTTC CASSAPGQATYGYTF
NA TRBJ1-1 few TRBV5-6 TGTGCCAGCAGCCTGGAGGTGCCAGGGAGGAACACTGAAGCTTTCTTT CASSLEVPGRNTEAFF
NA TRBJ2-1 NA TRBV27 TGTGCCAGCAGCCCTCAGATGGGGGGCGCCTACAATGAGCAGTTCTTC CASSPQMGGAYNEQFF
TRBD1 TRBJ2-5 NA TRBV7-9 TGTGCCAGCAGCAACCAGGGGACAGGGCCCCAAGAGACCCAGTACTTC CASSNQGTGPQETQYF
NA TRBJ2-5 NA TRBV6-1 TGTGCCAGCTTTACTTCAGGCGTCGAGGGGACCCAGTACTTC CASFTSGVEGTQYF
NA TRBJ1-1 NA TRBV27 TGTGCCAGCAGTGTCGGTTTCTTGAACACTGAAGCTTTCTTT CASSVGFLNTEAFF
NA TRBJ2-1 many TRBV20-1 TGCAGTGCTAGAGAGGGGACACTCTCCTACAATGAGCAGTTCTTC CSAREGTLSYNEQFF
NA TRBJ1-3 few TRBV12-3/TRBV12-4 TGTGCCAGCAGTTTCGCTGCGGGACGCTCGATCGGAAACACCATATATTTT CASSFAAGRSIGNTIYF
TRBD1 TRBJ2-1 many TRBV2 TGTGCCAGCAGTGAAGGGGACAGCTCCTACAATGAGCAGTTCTTC CASSEGDSSYNEQFF
NA TRBJ2-3 NA TRBV19 TGTGCCAGTATAATGGGAGATACGCAGTATTTT CASIMGDTQYF
NA TRBJ2-5 many TRBV7-8 TGTGCCAGTCACGCTTGGGACTCAGTAAAAGAGACCCAGTACTTC CASHAWDSVKETQYF
NA TRBJ1-1 many TRBV7-8 TGTGCCAGCAGCCAATTCATGAACACTGAAGCTTTCTTT CASSQFMNTEAFF
NA TRBJ2-7 NA TRBV7-9 TGTGCCAGCAGTAGTAACAGGGCACCATCCTCCTACGAGCAGTACTTC CASSSNRAPSSYEQYF
NA TRBJ1-1 NA TRBV19 TGTGCCAGTAGTATAGGGTCGGGGGCAGAGAACACTGAAGCTTTCTTT CASSIGSGAENTEAFF
NA TRBJ2-4 few TRBV7-8 TGTGCCAGCAGCCGAGGGCGGAATATCAAGGACATTCAGTACTTC CASSRGRNIKDIQYF
TRBD2 TRBJ2-3 few TRBV7-2 TGTGCCAGCAGCCGGAGCGGGGGGGCCACAGATACGCAGTATTTT CASSRSGGATDTQYF
NA TRBJ2-3 NA TRBV11-2 TGTGCCAGCAGCTTAGTATCTTTGCGGGGACTCACAGATACGCAGTATTTT CASSLVSLRGLTDTQYF
NA TRBJ2-2 many TRBV5-4 TGTGCCAGCAGCTTGTCCACCGGGGAGCTGTTTTTT CASSLSTGELFF
NA TRBJ2-4 few TRBV9 TGTGCCAGCAGCGTTAAAGATACAGGCGAATCTTGGGACATTCAGTACTTC CASSVKDTGESWDIQYF
NA TRBJ2-7 many TRBV6-1 TGTGCCAGCAGTTCCGTCCCTGGTACAGCCCGCTCCTACGAGCAGTACTTC CASSSVPGTARSYEQYF
NA TRBJ2-7 few TRBV12-3/TRBV12-4 TGTGCCAGCAGTTTAGAAGGACATCGGTCCGACGAGCAGTACTTC CASSLEGHRSDEQYF
NA TRBJ1-1 NA TRBV25-1 TGTGCCAGCAGAGCAGGGATGAGTGTGGCTGAAGCTTTCTTT CASRAGMSVAEAFF
TRBD1 TRBJ1-1 NA TRBV28 TGTGCCAGCAGCCCCAGGGGGCGGATTGAAGCTTTCTTT CASSPRGRIEAFF
TRBD2 TRBJ2-3 few TRBV4-1 TGCGCCAGCAGCCCGGGACTAGCGACAGATACGCAGTATTTT CASSPGLATDTQYF
NA TRBJ2-3 NA TRBV7-9 TGTGCCAGCAGCCCTTACATCTCTAGTCACACAGATACGCAGTATTTT CASSPYISSHTDTQYF
NA TRBJ1-2 NA TRBV28 TGTGCCAGCAGTTTCGCACAGACCCTCTATGGCTACACCTTC CASSFAQTLYGYTF
TRBD1 TRBJ2-1 few TRBV20-1 TGCAGTGCTCCTCCACTGACAGGGGCAACCTACAATGAGCAGTTCTTC CSAPPLTGATYNEQFF
TRBD2 TRBJ2-7 NA TRBV4-3 TGCGCCAGCAGCCAAGATTGGGCAGCGGGGGGGCCGGTTGTCGAGCAGTACTTC CASSQDWAAGGPVVEQYF
TRBD1 TRBJ2-3 few TRBV5-5 TGTGCCAGCAGCGTACAGGGGGCGGGTAGCCTGTCGGCAGATACGCAGTATTTT CASSVQGAGSLSADTQYF
NA TRBJ2-3 many TRBV6-2/TRBV6-3 TGTGCCAGCAGAAACTGGGAGTCTCACACAGATACGCAGTATTTT CASRNWESHTDTQYF
NA TRBJ1-4 NA TRBV27 TGTGCCAGCAAACTACTGGGGGGACCACTGTTTTTT CASKLLGGPLFF
TRBD2 TRBJ2-7 few TRBV11-2 TGTGCCAGCAGCCCTGGACTAGCGGGAAACTACGAGCAGTACTTC CASSPGLAGNYEQYF
NA TRBJ2-2 NA TRBV2 TGTGCCAGCAGCCTTTTCACCGGGCCGAGCTTTAACACCGGGGAGCTGTTTTTT CASSLFTGPSFNTGELFF
TRBD1 TRBJ1-1 few TRBV7-2 TGTGCCAGCAGCCCCTGGACAGGGCCAAACACTGAAGCTTTCTTT CASSPWTGPNTEAFF
TRBD2 TRBJ2-7 NA TRBV3-1 TGTGCCAGCAGCCCGGCCGGCCGGCGGGGGGACTCCTACGAGCAGTACTTC CASSPAGRRGDSYEQYF
NA TRBJ1-4 many TRBV7-9 TGTGCCAGCAGCTTAGACCGTGAAAAACTGTTTTTT CASSLDREKLFF
NA TRBJ1-2 few TRBV11-2 TGTGCCAGCAGCTCGGGGGGTACAGGGCTGATCTATGGCTACACCTTC CASSSGGTGLIYGYTF
NA TRBJ2-3 few TRBV5-4 TGTGCCAGCAGCCCGAAACTCGGTAGCACAGATACGCAGTATTTT CASSPKLGSTDTQYF
TRBD1 TRBJ1-2 NA TRBV7-8 TGTGCCAGCAGCTTAGCTGCCGGGACAGCCTATGGCTACACCTTC CASSLAAGTAYGYTF